The 26 T cell receptor beta chains below were found in one sample sequenced in a study of vaccination and CD4 T cells after COVID-19. The Oncomine TCR Beta short-read assay was what sequenced the DNA obtained from cultured CD4+ T cells. TCRdb re-called the PCR reads with MiXCR, one entry per CDR3 protein. This table holds roughly 5,000 distinct CDR3 sequences, approximately 30% found once. Treatment of the sample: approximately nine-day PBMC culture with coronavirus spike peptide pools or control peptides (ViraFEST assay). Their recognized antigens are unknown. Material: CD4+ T cells from blood, cultured in vitro. The receptors shown here come from a human donor who had recovered from COVID-19.

V is TRBV4-2 and J is TRBJ1-2, with 7 positions matching TRBD1. V lost 4 bases, J lost 7 bases, and 15 bases stayed unmatched. The CDR3 runs to 16 residues. CDR1 LGHNA and CDR2 YNFKEQ come from the germline V gene. The CDR3: CASSLNSRQGLSGYTF. The CDR3 bases are TGTGCCAGCAGCCTCAACTCCCGACAGGGACTTAGTGGCTACACCTTC.

This rearrangement joins TRBV7-2 to TRBJ1-1, with D possibly TRBD1 on 5 matching bases. The V gene lost 3 bases and the J gene lost 4 bases, with 15 bases spanning the gap. This CDR3 comprises 15 residues. Germline CDR1 SGHTA, CDR2 FQGNSA. As DNA, the CDR3 is TGTGCCAGCAGCTTGTTTGAGGGGATGGGCACTGAAGCTTTCTTT. This gives the protein CASSLFEGMGTEAFF.

V is TRBV23-1 and J is TRBJ2-7; 14 bases fit TRBD2. TRBV23-1 is an ORF; its function is uncertain. This CDR3 contains 18 residues. Trimming removed 3 bases from V and 5 bases from J; junction bases left unmatched: 12. The CDR3 spells CASSHLKPGLAGVNEQYF. The CDR3 DNA is TGCGCCAGCAGTCATCTAAAACCGGGACTAGCGGGAGTCAACGAGCAGTACTTC.

This chain uses TRBV11-2 with TRBJ1-3; the D gene is possibly TRBD1 (6 bases). Deletions cut 4 bases from V and 9 bases from J, with 16 bases between. Germline-derived CDR1 and CDR2 are SGHAT and FQNNGV. The CDR3 has 14 amino acids. CDR3 in amino acids: CASSSSSGGPTIYF. The CDR3 DNA reads TGTGCCAGCAGCTCCTCCTCCGGGGGGCCCACCATATATTTT.

The rearrangement joins TRBV19 to TRBJ2-1; 10 bases match TRBD2. The germline V gene has CDR1 LNHDA and CDR2 SQIVND (reference sequence). This CDR3 contains 15 residues. V dropped 3 bases and J dropped 7; count of bases not matched to a gene: 6. The CDR3 here is CASSIASGSWNEQFF. The CDR3 DNA reads as TGTGCCAGTAGTATTGCTAGCGGGAGCTGGAATGAGCAGTTCTTC.

The chain uses TRBV24-1 and TRBJ2-1; the D call may be TRBD1 or TRBD2 (5 bases each). Germline V gene data show CDR1 as KGHDR and CDR2 as SFDVKD. CDR3 length: 14 amino acids. V lost 5 bases, J lost 4 bases, and 11 bases lay in between. Written as DNA, the CDR3 is TGTGCCACCAGTGGTGGGGGTCAATACAATGAGCAGTTCTTC. Encoded protein: CATSGGGQYNEQFF.

This chain joins TRBV11-2 and TRBJ1-3, with a weak D call TRBD1 (5 bases). The ends were cut back, 1 base at V and 0 bases at J, with 7 bases in the middle. This CDR3 is built from 15 residues. Germline CDR1 is SGHAT and CDR2 is FQNNGV. CDR3 in amino acids: CASSLGTYSGNTIYF. The CDR3 nucleotides are TGTGCCAGCAGCTTAGGGACATACTCTGGAAACACCATATATTTT.

The chain recombines TRBV20-1 with TRBJ1-2; D is perhaps TRBD1 (5 bases). Germline lookup yields CDR1 DFQATT and CDR2 SNEGSKA (reference sequence). V gave up 3 bases and J gave up 7 bases, with 18 bases separating them. The CDR3 runs to 14 residues. CDR3 sequence: CSARDPRQLLGYTF. The CDR3 DNA reads as TGCAGTGCTAGGGACCCAAGACAGCTACTTGGCTACACCTTC.

This clonotype was detected only a few times. This sequence joins TRBV15 and TRBJ2-7; the match to TRBD2 covers 14 bases. This CDR3 contains 18 residues. V was pared by 1 base and J by 0 bases, with 5 bases of the junction left unmatched. Germline values: CDR1 LNHNV, CDR2 YYDKDF (reference sequence). The chain's CDR3 is CATSRGGTSGRTSYEQYF. The CDR3 bases are TGTGCCACCAGCAGAGGGGGGACTAGCGGGAGAACCTCCTACGAGCAGTACTTC.

This clonotype was detected a few times. The chain combines TRBV11-3 with TRBJ2-6; TRBD1 or TRBD2 may be the D gene (5 bases each). The CDR3 is made up of 15 amino acids. Trimming cost V 5 bases and J 0 bases, with 8 bases left between them. Looked up from germline, CDR1 is SGHNT and CDR2 is YENEEA. Here the CDR3 reads CASSLGTSGANVLTF. The CDR3, as DNA: TGTGCCAGCAGCCTCGGGACCTCTGGGGCCAACGTCCTGACTTTC.

The chain carries TRBV6-2 or TRBV6-3 and TRBJ2-1; 7 bases fit TRBD2. CDR1 and CDR2 (germline): MNHEY, SVGEGT. V gave up 7 bases and J gave up 10 bases; unmatched junction bases: 4. The CDR3 runs to 11 residues. CDR3 protein: CASNNGREQFF. The CDR3 region has the DNA TGTGCCAGCAATAACGGGAGGGAGCAGTTCTTC.

This clonotype was seen once. The V and J genes are TRBV12-5 and TRBJ2-3; D might be TRBD2 (7 bases). V gave up 2 bases and J gave up 2 bases, with 17 bases separating them. Germline V gives CDR1 LGHNT, CDR2 FRNRAP. The CDR3 spans 17 residues. The CDR3 DNA reads TGTGCTAGTGGTTTGCCCGGGCGGGGGCTCCCCACAGATACGCAGTATTTT. It specifies CASGLPGRGLPTDTQYF.

The genes are TRBV4-2 and TRBJ2-1; D is perhaps TRBD2 (5 bases). Trimming removed 1 base from V and 0 bases from J, with 25 bases in between. The CDR3 loop spans 21 amino acids. Germline assignment: CDR1 LGHNA and CDR2 YNFKEQ. CDR3 DNA sequence: TGTGCCAGCAGCCAAGTCGCGCGCCGGCGGGCAACCCCCCGCTCCTACAATGAGCAGTTCTTC. Its protein product is CASSQVARRRATPRSYNEQFF.

The rearrangement uses TRBV25-1 and TRBJ1-1; D unresolved. V lost 3 bases to trimming and J lost 1 base, with 12 bases between them. The CDR3 has 15 residues. Per germline, CDR1 MGHDK and CDR2 SYGVNS. CDR3 in DNA: TGTGCCAGCAGTGACCCCCGAACCGGGAACACTGAAGCTTTCTTT. It translates to CASSDPRTGNTEAFF.

This clonotype showed up just a few times. The chain recombines TRBV20-1 with TRBJ1-5, with 8 bases fitting TRBD1. Germline assignment: CDR1 DFQATT and CDR2 SNEGSKA (reference sequence). After removal of 1 base from V and 4 bases from J, the junction contained 0 bases not matched to a gene. This CDR3 is 13 amino acids long. As DNA, the CDR3 is TGCAGTGCTAGAGGGACAGGGAATCAGCCCCAGCATTTT. Its protein is CSARGTGNQPQHF.

The chain carries TRBV2 and TRBJ2-7; D is possibly TRBD1 (6 bases). The CDR3 is 18 amino acids. The V end was cut by 1 base, the J end by 2 bases, with 21 bases between. Germline CDR1 SNHLY, CDR2 FYNNEI. CDR3 bases: TGTGCCAGCAGTGAAGGCACAGGGTATCCCGAGTCGACCTACGAGCAGTACTTC. Amino acids: CASSEGTGYPESTYEQYF.

The chain has TRBV6-5 and TRBJ1-2; 7 positions match TRBD1. With 2 bases clipped from V and 1 base from J, the junction kept 4 bases outside the gene matches. Germline assignment: CDR1 MNHEY and CDR2 SVGAGI. This CDR3 is 15 amino acids long. DNA of the CDR3: TGTGCCAGCAGTTACGGGGGACAGAGTAACTATGGCTACACCTTC. Translated: CASSYGGQSNYGYTF.

The chain uses TRBV7-2 and TRBJ2-7, with 11 nucleotides matching TRBD1. The CDR3 has 15 residues. Germline lookup yields CDR1 SGHTA and CDR2 FQGNSA. V shed 6 bases and J 3 bases; nucleotides not matched to a gene: 7. CDR3 coding DNA: TGTGCCAGCAGACGACGGGACAGGGGGGGCTACGAGCAGTACTTC. Translated: CASRRRDRGGYEQYF.

The rearrangement uses TRBV7-9 and TRBJ2-2; D gene ambiguous. Trimming removed 5 bases at V and 4 bases at J, with 8 bases between. Per the germline V gene, CDR1 is SEHNR and CDR2 is FQNEAQ (reference sequence). The CDR3 consists of 13 residues. CDR3 residues: CASSRGTTGELFF. CDR3 DNA: TGTGCCAGCAGCCGTGGAACCACCGGGGAGCTGTTTTTT.

The chain joins TRBV7-3 to TRBJ1-1; tentatively, D is TRBD1 (5 bases). The CDR3 has 13 amino acids. V was pared by 4 bases and J by 2 bases, with 8 bases between. From germline, CDR1 is SGHTA and CDR2 FQGTGA. The CDR3 bases are TGTGCCAGCAGCTCCGACAGCAACACTGAAGCTTTCTTT. It specifies CASSSDSNTEAFF.

V and J are TRBV20-1 and TRBJ2-2; a possible D gene is TRBD1 (6 bases). V dropped 2 bases and J dropped 6 bases, with 7 bases sitting between them. The CDR3 sequence is 12 residues long. Germline V gives CDR1 DFQATT, CDR2 SNEGSKA (reference sequence). CDR3: CSARQGSGELFF. In nucleotides, the CDR3 is TGCAGTGCTAGACAGGGGTCCGGGGAGCTGTTTTTT.

V and J are TRBV28 and TRBJ2-1; perhaps TRBD1 as D (7 bases). V gave up 4 bases and J gave up 2 bases, with 15 bases separating them. This CDR3 region has 16 residues. Germline V lookup: CDR1 MDHEN, CDR2 SYDVKM. CDR3 in amino acids: CASSSSQGGAYNEQFF. In nucleotides, the CDR3 is TGTGCCAGCAGTTCATCCCAGGGGGGAGCCTACAATGAGCAGTTCTTC.

V gene TRBV6-2 or TRBV6-3 combines with J gene TRBJ1-5; 7 bases match TRBD1. Per the germline V gene, CDR1 is MNHEY and CDR2 is SVGEGT. V shed 6 bases, J shed 3 bases, and the junction held 5 bases outside the gene matches. This CDR3 has 14 residues. The CDR3 loop reads CASSLTGINQPQHF. Here the CDR3 DNA reads TGTGCCAGCAGCCTGACAGGGATCAATCAGCCCCAGCATTTT.

V and J are TRBV10-3 and TRBJ2-1; a weak D match, TRBD2 (5 bases). V was pared by 0 bases and J by 0 bases, with 9 bases between. The CDR3 has 16 amino acids. Germline V gene sequence: CDR1 ENHRY, CDR2 SYGVKD. CDR3 DNA sequence: TGTGCCATCAGTGAGTCTATGGGGAGCTCCTACAATGAGCAGTTCTTC. It codes for CAISESMGSSYNEQFF.

This clonotype qualifies as large (0.1 to 1%). An end of the junction does not agree with germline; a read error may underlie this. The gene calls are TRBV7-7 and TRBJ2-1; D is possibly TRBD1 or TRBD2 (5 bases each). The germline gives CDR1 SSHAT, CDR2 FNYEAQ (reference sequence). The CDR3 totals 14 residues. CDR3 sequence reads: CASSLGGGSTEQFF. CDR3 coding DNA: TGTGCTAGCAGCTTAGGTGGGGGTTCGACAGAGCAGTTCTTC. The entire variable domain, with the rest obtained from reference TRBV7-7 and TRBJ2-1, is as follows: GAGVSQSPRYKVTKRGQDVTLRCDPISSHATLYWYQQALGQGPEFLTYFNYEAQPDKSGLPSDRFSAERPEGSISTLTIQRTEQRDSAMYRCASSLGGGSTEQFFGPGTRLTVL.

The chain combines TRBV7-9 with TRBJ2-1; maybe TRBD1 (5 bases). The CDR3 extends over 12 amino acids. The V end lost 6 bases, the J end lost 4 bases, and 7 bases lay between the germline ends. CDR1 SEHNR and CDR2 FQNEAQ come from the germline V gene (reference sequence). For the CDR3, the DNA is TGTGCCAGCAGTGGGGCTTACAATGAGCAGTTCTTC. Translating it yields CASSGAYNEQFF.